This TCR beta chain was found in a study of T cells in Graves' hyperthyroidism and ophthalmopathy (dated by TCRdb to the late 2010s). The study in broad terms: Peripheral blood was sampled at the time of initial diagnosis, prior to any treatment. To identify distinguishing TCR V-J signatures, a discovery cohort of about 95 patients was used, comprising roughly 45 with Graves' ophthalmopathy and some 60 with stable Graves' hyperthyroidism. The 75 to 100 discovery patients were divided at random into training and test sets in a 7:3 ratio. Whether ophthalmopathy could be predicted prospectively was tested in an independent validation cohort made up of roughly 20 hyperthyroidism patients plus 17 patients who later progressed to ophthalmopathy. In addition, the study compared T-cell repertoires in thyroid tissue and in blood from five or six Graves' hyperthyroidism patients. The paper describes TCR Vbeta CDR3 sequencing of around 130 peripheral blood samples, made up of 43 ophthalmopathy patients, around 78 hyperthyroidism patients and some 17 progressor patients. Once sampling was done, hyperthyroidism patients were given methimazole at a starting dose of 30 mg daily, whereas ophthalmopathy patients were given high-dose intravenous methylprednisolone. General study outcomes and caveats: Most expanded thyroid clonotypes (frequency above 0.001) were also detected in blood, a finding suggesting that blood repertoires may reflect thyroid immune responses. In cross-validation, a model built on a 13 V-J signature told ophthalmopathy apart from stable hyperthyroidism with 87.88% sensitivity and around 84% specificity, and in testing the same model reached 80%/75%. In validation, the model predicted progression to ophthalmopathy a median of about 6.5 months before onset, with about 71% sensitivity and nearly 75% specificity. No statistical method was used to fix the sample size in advance, and group allocation was not hidden from the investigators.

The CDR3 contains 13 residues, cysteine and phenylalanine counted. The sequence is cut down to CDR3 DNA, 39 bases in frame from base 1. V loses 8 bases, J loses 6 bases, and the germline ends lie 16 bases apart. Regarding this clonotype: Its antigen specificity is not known. Base qualities are not recorded, but no much larger clone differs from it by a single base.

Amplification of TCR beta CDR3 regions was carried out from RNA transcripts. A first-round RT-PCR of the TCR CDR3 used the HTBI primer set with the Qiagen OneStep RT-PCR kit. A second multiplex PCR round built the libraries, followed by size selection and purification. Libraries were sequenced paired-end with 100 bp reads on an Illumina HiSeq2000. Processing in the source paper ran as follows. SOAPnuke was used to process the raw data, removing reads that contained adapters or uncalled bases, had a mean Phred below 15, or lacked an exact match to the constant primer or identifier. High-quality paired reads were merged using COPE v1.2.5, and each unique nucleotide sequence was defined as a clonotype. MiTCR v1.1 was used to align the clonotypes against IMGT TRBV, TRBD and TRBJ reference segments. Only V-J combinations with frequency above 0.0001, covering 99% to 99.2% of repertoires, were analysed. A TCS score was defined as the ratio of F50 (clonal expansion) to E x V (chaos), with BLOSUM62-based TCRdist applied between CDR3 peptides within each V-J. Welch's t-statistics and random forest reduced roughly 500 V-J features to roughly 13, which were used in a naive Bayes classifier (R e1071). TCRdb itself trimmed the public reads at Q25 with fastp, ran MiXCR and retained productive beta chains. Rows are unified per CDR3 protein, each entry keeping the most common DNA and genes. For this entry, the V and J calls and clone size follow TCRdb and not the study's own pipeline. This sample gives over 150,000 distinct CDR3 sequences in total; approximately 16% of them show up just once. Together, the top ten hold about 56% of the sample.

Graves' hyperthyroidism was defined as stable when no progression to ophthalmopathy occurred over 18 months of follow-up. Hyperthyroidism patients were aged 18 to 65 years and newly diagnosed, with disease duration of less than 2 months. Patients with uncontrolled infections, other autoimmune diseases, pregnancy or lactation were excluded. Diagnoses relied on clinical symptoms, serum thyroxine and TRAb, thyroid ultrasound and orbital computed tomography. PBMCs were isolated from about 9.2 ml of fresh peripheral blood by Ficoll-Paque density gradient centrifugation. Trizol reagent was used to extract total RNA, and RNA quality was then checked on an Agilent 2100 Bioanalyzer.

Sequenced input: blood. The chain employs TRBV12-3 or TRBV12-4 and TRBJ1-2, and perhaps TRBD1 as D gene, on 6 matching bases. The origin of this receptor is a woman aged 50 to 60 with Graves' hyperthyroidism. The DNA sequence is TGTGCCAGCGGATTGTGGGGGGCGGATGGCTACACCTTC. Its protein reads: CASGLWGADGYTF.